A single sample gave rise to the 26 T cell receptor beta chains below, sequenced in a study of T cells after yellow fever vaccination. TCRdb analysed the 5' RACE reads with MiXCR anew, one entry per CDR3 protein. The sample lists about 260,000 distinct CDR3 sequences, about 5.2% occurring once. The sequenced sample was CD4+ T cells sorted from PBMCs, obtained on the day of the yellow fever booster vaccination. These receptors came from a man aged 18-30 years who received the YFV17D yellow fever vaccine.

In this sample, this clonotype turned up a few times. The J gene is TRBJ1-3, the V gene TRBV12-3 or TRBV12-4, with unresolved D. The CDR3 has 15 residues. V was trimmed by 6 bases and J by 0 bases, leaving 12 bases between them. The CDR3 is CASSPGLLSGNTIYF. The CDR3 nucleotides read TGTGCCAGCAGCCCCGGGCTCCTCTCTGGAAACACCATATATTTT.

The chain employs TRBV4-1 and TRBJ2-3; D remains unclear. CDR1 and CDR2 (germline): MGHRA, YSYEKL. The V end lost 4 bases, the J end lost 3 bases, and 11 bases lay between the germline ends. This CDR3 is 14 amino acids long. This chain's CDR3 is CASSPSSWTDTQYF. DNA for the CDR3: TGCGCCAGCAGCCCCTCGTCCTGGACAGATACGCAGTATTTT.

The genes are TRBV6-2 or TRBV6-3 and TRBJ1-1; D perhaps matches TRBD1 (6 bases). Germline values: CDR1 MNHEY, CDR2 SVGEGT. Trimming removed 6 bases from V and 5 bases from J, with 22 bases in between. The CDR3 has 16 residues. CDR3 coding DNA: TGTGCCAGCAGCCCCCGTGGCCGGGGGGCAGGGACTGAAGCTTTCTTT. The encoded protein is CASSPRGRGAGTEAFF.

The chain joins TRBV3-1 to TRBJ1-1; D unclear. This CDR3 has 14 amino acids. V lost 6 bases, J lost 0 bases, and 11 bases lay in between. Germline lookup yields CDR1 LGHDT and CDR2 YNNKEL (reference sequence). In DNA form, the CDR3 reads TGTGCCAGCAGGCACCACAGTTTGAACACTGAAGCTTTCTTT. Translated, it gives CASRHHSLNTEAFF.

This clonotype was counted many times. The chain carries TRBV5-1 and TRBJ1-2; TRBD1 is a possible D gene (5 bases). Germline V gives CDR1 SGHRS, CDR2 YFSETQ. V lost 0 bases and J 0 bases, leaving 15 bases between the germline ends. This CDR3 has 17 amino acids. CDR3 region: CASSLEPTVTANYGYTF. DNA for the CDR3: TGCGCCAGCAGCTTGGAACCGACAGTGACAGCTAACTATGGCTACACCTTC.

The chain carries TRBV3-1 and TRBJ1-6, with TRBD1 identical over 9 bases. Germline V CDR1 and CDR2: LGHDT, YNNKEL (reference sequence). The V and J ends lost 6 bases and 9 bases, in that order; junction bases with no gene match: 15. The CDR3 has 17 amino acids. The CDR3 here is CASSLRDREGNGSPLHF. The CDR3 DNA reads TGTGCCAGCAGTCTCCGGGACAGGGAGGGTAACGGTTCACCCCTCCACTTT.

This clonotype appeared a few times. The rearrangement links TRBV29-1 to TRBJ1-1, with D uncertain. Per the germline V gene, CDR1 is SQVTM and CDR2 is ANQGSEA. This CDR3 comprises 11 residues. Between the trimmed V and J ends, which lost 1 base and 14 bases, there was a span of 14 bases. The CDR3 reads CSVEVPSGCFF. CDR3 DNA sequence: TGCAGCGTTGAAGTCCCTTCGGGTTGCTTCTTT.

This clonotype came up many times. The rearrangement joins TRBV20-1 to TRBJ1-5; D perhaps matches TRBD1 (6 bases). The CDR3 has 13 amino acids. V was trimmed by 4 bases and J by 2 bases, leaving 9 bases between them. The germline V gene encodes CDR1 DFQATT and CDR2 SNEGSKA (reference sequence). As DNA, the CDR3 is TGCAGTGCTACCCACAGGGGCAATCAGCCCCAGCATTTT. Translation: CSATHRGNQPQHF.

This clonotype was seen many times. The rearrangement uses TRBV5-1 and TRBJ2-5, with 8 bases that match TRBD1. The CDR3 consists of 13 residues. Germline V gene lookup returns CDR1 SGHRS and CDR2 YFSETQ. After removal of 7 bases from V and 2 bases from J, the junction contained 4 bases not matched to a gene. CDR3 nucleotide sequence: TGCGCCAGCGCCCGACAGGGGCAAGAGACCCAGTACTTC. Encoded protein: CASARQGQETQYF.

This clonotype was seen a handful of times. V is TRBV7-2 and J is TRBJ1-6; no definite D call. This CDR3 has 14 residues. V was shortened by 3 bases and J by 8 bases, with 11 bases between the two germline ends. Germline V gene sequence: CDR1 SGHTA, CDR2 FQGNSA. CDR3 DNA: TGTGCCAGCAGCTTCAAAGGGCTGGATTCACCCCTCCACTTT. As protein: CASSFKGLDSPLHF.

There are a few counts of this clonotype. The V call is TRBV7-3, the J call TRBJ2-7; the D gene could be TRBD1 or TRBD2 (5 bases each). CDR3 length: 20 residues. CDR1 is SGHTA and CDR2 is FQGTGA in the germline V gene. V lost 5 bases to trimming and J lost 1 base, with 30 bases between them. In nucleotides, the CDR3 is TGTGCCAGCAGCCACCTGGCCGGGGACCCTCGTCTAGTTAGGTCCTACGAGCAGTACGTC. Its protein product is CASSHLAGDPRLVRSYEQYV.

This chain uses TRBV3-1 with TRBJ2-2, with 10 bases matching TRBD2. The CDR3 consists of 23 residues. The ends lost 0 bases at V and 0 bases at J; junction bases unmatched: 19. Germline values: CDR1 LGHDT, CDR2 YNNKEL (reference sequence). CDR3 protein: CASSQDRPSGGRVTSTNTGELFF. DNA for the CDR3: TGTGCCAGCAGCCAAGATCGGCCTAGCGGGGGTAGGGTTACCTCCACGAACACCGGGGAGCTGTTTTTT.

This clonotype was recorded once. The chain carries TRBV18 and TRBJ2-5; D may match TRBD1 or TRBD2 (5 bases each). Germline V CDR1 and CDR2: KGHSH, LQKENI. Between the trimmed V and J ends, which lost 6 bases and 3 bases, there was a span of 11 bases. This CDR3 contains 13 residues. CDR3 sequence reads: CASSRGTEETQYF. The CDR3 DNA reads TGTGCCAGCTCCCGAGGGACGGAAGAGACCCAGTACTTC.

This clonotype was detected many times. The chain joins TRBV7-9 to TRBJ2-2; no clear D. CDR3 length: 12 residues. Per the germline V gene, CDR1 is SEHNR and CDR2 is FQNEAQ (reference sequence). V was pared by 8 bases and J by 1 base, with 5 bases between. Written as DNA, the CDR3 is TGTGCCAGCGATAGGAACACCGGGGAGCTGTTTTTT. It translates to CASDRNTGELFF.

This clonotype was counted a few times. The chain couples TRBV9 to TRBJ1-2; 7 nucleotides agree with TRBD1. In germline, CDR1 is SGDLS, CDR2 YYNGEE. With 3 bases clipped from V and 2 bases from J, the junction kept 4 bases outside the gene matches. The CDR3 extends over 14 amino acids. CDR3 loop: CASSGEQGNYGYTF. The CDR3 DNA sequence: TGTGCCAGCAGCGGGGAACAGGGGAACTATGGCTACACCTTC.

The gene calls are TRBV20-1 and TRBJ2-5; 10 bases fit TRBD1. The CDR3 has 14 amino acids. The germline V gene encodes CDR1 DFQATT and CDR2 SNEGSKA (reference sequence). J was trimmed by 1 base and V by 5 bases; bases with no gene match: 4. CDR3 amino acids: CSASDRGIQETQYF. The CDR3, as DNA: TGCAGTGCTTCGGACAGGGGGATCCAAGAGACCCAGTACTTC.

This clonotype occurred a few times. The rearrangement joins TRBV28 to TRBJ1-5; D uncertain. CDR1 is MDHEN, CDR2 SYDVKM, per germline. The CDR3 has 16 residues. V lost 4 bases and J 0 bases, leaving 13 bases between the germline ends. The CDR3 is CASSSTPGSSNQPQHF. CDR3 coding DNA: TGTGCCAGCAGTTCCACCCCCGGGAGTAGCAATCAGCCCCAGCATTTT.

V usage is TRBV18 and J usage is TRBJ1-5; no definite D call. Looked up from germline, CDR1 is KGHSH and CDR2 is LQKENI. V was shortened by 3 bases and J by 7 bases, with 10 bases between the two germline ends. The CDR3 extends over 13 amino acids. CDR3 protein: CASSPRAGQPQHF. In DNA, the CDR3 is TGTGCCAGCTCACCGAGGGCGGGACAGCCCCAGCATTTT.

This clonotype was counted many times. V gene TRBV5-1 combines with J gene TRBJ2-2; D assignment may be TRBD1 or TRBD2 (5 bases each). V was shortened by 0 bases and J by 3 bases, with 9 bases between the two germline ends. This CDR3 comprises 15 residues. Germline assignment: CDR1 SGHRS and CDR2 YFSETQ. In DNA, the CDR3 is TGCGCCAGCAGCTTGGAGAGGGGCTACACCGGGGAGCTGTTTTTT. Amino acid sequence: CASSLERGYTGELFF. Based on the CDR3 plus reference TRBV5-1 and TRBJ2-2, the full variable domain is KAGVTQTPRYLIKTRGQQVTLSCSPISGHRSVSWYQQTPGQGLQFLFEYFSETQRNKGNFPGRFSGRQFSNSRSEMNVSTLELGDSALYLCASSLERGYTGELFFGEGSRLTVL.

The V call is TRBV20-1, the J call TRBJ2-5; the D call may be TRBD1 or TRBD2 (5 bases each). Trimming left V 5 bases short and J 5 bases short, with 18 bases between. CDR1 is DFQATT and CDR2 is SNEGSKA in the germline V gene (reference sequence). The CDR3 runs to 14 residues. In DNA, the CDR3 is TGCAGTGCTCGTCGGGGCGAGGGATTGGAGACCCAGTACTTC. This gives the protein CSARRGEGLETQYF.

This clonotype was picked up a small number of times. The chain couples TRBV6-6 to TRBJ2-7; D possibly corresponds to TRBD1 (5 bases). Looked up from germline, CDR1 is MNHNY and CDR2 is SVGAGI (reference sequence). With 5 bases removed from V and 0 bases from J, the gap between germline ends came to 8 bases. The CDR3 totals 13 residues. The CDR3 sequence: CASSRQSSYEQYV. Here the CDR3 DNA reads TGTGCCAGCAGTCGACAGAGCTCCTACGAGCAGTACGTC.

This chain's CDR3 is CASRRDTQGNQPQHF. In DNA form, the CDR3 reads TGCGCCAGCAGGCGGGACACCCAGGGCAATCAGCCCCAGCATTTT. V and J are TRBV5-1 and TRBJ1-5, with D possibly TRBD1 on 6 matching bases. The CDR3 sequence is 15 residues long. CDR1 is SGHRS and CDR2 is YFSETQ in the germline V gene. Deletions cut 5 bases from V and 2 bases from J, with 14 bases between.

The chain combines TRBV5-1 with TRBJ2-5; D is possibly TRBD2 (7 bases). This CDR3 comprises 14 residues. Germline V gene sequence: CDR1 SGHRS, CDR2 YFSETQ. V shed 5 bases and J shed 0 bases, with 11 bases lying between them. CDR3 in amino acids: CASSRGGDQETQYF. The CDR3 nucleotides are TGCGCCAGCAGTCGAGGGGGGGACCAAGAGACCCAGTACTTC.

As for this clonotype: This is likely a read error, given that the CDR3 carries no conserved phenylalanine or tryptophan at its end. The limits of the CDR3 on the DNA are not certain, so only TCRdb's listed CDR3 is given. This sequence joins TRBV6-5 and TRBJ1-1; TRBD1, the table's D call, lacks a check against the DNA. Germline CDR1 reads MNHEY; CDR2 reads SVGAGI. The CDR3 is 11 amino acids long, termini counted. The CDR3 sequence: CASSYTTGTYI.

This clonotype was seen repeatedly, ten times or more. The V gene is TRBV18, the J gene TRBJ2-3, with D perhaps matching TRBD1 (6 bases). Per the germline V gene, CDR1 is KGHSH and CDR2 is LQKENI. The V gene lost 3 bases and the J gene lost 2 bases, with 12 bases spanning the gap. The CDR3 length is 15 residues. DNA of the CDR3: TGTGCCAGCTCACCCAAGGACAGAGTCACAGATACGCAGTATTTT. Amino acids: CASSPKDRVTDTQYF.

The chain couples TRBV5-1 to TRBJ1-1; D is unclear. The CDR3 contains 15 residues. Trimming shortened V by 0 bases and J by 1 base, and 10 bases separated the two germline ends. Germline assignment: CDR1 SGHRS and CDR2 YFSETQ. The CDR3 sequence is CASSLDGVTNTEAFF. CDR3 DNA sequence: TGCGCCAGCAGCTTGGATGGGGTCACGAACACTGAAGCTTTCTTT.